What follows is one T cell receptor beta chain and its context. Its target is not known. The trim removed 4 bases at V and 5 bases at J, leaving 15 bases unmatched. CDR1 is MNHEY and CDR2 is SMNVEV in the germline V gene (reference sequence). CDR3 size: 17 residues. These data come from a study of shared clonotypes between healthy human individuals. Study summary: Every donor yielded three CD4 naive, three CD4 memory, two CD8 naive and one CD8 memory plate.

Naive CD8 cells lacked CD45RO and underwent positive selection for CCR7, leaving out terminally differentiated effector memory CD45RA+ cells. Study findings and constraints: Incompleteness in sorted-subset sequencing, despite large depth, was shown by rarefaction.

Each sorted subset replicate got 200 ng genomic DNA, tens of thousands of genomes. This table comes from immunoSEQ multiplex PCR, and its TCRdb copy is limited to in-frame clones, with some not included. The data contain about 680,000 clones, about 92% of them singletons. The receptor comes from a young man in good health. Sequenced input: naive CD8+ T cells sorted from blood. The chain combines TRBV27 with TRBJ2-5, with 8 bases that match TRBD1. CDR3 protein: CASSSPGQGSSLETQYF. As DNA, the CDR3 is TGTGCCAGCAGTTCCCCCGGACAGGGATCCTCTCTTGAGACCCAGTACTTC.